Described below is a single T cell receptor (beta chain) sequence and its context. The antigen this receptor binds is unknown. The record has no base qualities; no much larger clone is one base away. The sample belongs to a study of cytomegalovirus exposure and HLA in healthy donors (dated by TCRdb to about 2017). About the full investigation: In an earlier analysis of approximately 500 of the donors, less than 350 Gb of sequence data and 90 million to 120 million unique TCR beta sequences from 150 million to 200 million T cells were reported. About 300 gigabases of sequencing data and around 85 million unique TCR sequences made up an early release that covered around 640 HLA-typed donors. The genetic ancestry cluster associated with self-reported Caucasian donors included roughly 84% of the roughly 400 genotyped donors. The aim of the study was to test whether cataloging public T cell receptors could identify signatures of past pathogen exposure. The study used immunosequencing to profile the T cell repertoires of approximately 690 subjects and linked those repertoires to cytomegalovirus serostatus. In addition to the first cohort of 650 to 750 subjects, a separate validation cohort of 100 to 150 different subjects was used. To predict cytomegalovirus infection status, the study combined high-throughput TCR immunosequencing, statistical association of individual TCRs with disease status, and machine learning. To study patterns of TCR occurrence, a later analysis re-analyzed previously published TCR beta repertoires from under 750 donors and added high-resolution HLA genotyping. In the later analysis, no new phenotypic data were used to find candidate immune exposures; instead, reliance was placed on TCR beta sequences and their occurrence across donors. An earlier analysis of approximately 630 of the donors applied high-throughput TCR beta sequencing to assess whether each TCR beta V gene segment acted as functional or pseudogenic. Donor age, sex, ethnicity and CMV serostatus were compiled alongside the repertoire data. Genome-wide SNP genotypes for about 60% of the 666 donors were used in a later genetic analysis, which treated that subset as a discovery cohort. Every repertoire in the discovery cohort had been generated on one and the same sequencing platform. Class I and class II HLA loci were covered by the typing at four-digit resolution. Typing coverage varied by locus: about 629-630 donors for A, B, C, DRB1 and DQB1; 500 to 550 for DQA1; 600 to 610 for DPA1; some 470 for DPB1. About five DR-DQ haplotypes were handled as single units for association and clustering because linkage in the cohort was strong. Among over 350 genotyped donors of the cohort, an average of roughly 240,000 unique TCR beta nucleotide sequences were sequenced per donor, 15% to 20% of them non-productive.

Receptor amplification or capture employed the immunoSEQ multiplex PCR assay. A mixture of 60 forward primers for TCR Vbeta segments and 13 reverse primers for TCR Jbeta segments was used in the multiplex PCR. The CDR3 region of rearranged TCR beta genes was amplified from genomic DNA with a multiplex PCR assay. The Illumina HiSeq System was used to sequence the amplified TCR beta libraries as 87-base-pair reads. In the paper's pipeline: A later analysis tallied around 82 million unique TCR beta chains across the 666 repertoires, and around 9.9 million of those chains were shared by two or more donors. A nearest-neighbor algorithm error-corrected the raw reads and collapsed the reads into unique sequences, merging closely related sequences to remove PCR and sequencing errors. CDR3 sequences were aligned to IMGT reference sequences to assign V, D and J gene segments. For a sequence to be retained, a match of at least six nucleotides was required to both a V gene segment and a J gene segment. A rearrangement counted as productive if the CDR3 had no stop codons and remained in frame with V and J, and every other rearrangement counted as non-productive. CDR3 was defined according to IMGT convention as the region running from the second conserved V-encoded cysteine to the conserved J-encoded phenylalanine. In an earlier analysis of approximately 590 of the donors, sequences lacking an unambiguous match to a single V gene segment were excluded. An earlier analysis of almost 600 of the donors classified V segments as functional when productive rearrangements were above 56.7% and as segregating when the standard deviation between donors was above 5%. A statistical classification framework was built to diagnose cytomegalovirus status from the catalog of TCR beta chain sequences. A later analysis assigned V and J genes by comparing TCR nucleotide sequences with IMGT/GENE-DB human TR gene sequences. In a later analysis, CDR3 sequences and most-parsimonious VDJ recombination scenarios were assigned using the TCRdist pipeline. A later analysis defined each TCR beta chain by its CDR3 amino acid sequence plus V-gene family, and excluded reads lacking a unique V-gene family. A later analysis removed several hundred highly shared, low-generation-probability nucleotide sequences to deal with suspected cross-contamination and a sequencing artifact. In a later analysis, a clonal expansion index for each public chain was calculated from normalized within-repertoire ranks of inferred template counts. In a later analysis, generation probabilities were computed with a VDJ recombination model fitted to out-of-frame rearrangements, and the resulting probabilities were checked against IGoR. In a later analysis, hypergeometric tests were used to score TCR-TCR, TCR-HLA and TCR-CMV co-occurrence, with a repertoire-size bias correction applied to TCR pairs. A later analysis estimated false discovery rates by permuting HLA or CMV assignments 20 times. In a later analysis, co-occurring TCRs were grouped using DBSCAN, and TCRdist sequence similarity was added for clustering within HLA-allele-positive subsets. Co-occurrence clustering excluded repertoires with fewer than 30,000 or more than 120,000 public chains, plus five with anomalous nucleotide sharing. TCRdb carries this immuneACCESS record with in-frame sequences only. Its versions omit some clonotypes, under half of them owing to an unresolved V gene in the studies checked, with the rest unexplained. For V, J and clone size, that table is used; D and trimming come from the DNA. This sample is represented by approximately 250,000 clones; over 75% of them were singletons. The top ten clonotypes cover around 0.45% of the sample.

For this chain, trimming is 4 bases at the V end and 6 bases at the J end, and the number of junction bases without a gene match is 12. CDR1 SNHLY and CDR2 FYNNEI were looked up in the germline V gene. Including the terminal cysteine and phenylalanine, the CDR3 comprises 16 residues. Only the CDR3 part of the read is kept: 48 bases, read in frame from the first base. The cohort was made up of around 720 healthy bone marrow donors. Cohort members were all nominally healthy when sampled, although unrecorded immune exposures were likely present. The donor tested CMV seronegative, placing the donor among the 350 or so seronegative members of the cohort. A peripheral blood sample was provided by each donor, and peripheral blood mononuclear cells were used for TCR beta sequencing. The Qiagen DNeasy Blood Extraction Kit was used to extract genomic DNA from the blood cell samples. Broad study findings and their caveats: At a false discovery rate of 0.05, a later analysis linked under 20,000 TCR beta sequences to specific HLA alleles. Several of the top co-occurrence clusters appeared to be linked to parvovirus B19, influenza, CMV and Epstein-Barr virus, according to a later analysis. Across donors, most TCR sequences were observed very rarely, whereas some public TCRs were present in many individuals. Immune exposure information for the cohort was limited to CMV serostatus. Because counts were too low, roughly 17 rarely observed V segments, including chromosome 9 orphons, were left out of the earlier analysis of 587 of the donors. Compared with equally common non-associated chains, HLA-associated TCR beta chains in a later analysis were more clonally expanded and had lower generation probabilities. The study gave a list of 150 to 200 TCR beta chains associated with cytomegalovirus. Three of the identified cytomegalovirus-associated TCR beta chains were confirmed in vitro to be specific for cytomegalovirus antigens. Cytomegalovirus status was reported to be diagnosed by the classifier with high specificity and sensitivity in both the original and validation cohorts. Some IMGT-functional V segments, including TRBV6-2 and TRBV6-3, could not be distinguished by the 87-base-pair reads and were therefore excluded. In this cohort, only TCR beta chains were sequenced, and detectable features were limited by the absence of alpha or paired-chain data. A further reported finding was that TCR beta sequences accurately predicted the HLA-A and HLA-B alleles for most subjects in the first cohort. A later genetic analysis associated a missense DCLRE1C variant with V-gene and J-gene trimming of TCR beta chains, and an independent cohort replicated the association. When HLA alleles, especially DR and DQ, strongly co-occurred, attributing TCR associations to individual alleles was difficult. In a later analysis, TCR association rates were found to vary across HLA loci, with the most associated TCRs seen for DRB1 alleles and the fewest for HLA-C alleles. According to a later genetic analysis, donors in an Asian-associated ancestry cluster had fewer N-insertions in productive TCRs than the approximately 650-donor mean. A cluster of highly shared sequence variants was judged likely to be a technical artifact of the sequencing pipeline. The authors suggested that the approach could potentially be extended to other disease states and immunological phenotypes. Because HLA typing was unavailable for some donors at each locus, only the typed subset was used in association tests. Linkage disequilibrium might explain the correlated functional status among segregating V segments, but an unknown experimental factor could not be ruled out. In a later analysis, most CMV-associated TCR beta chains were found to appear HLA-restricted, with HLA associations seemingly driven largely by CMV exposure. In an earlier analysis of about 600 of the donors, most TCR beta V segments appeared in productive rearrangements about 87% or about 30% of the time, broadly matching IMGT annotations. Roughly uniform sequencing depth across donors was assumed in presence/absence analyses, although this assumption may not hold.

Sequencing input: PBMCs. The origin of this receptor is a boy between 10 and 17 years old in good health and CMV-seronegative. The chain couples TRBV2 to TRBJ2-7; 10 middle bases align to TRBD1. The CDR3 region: CASSAPHRDRGREQYF. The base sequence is TGTGCCAGCAGTGCCCCTCACCGGGACAGGGGCCGCGAGCAGTACTTC.